This T cell receptor (beta chain) was documented in a study of shared T cell receptors in the human thymus. Germline trimming cut 6 bases from V and 4 bases from J; bases unmatched to any gene: 6. CDR3 size: 14 residues. Germline V gives CDR1 MNHEY, CDR2 SMNVEV (reference sequence). The method was immunoSEQ multiplex PCR; TCRdb's version includes in-frame clones alone and lacks a portion of them. The sample includes roughly 700,000 clones, around 87% of them seen just once. The same sample was also studied in work on human thymus T cells. This second study says: Healthy Finnish infants undergoing corrective surgery for congenital heart defects were the donors. Resections removed during corrective heart surgery provided the thymus tissue used. Thymic as well as blood repertoires seemed to favor certain V and J genes unevenly. In unrelated individuals, thymic repertoires overlapped highly, according to related research.

Sequencing was performed on thymocytes. This TCR came from a boy in the first two years of life with a congenital heart defect. The chain couples TRBV27 to TRBJ2-7; 10 bases match TRBD1. The DNA of the CDR3 is TGTGCCAGCAGCCTCGGGACAGGGGAATACGAGCAGTACTTC. It codes for CASSLGTGEYEQYF.